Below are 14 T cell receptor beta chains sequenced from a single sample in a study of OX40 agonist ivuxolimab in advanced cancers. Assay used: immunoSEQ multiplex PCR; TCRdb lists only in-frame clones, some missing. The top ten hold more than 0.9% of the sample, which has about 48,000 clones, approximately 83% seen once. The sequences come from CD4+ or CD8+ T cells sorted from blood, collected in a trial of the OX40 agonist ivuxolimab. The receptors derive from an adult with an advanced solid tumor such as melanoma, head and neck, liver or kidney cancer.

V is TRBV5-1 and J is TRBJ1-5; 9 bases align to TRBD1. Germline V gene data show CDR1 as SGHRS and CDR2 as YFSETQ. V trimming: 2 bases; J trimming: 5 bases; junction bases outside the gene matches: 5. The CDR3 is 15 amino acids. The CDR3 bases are TGCGCCAGCAGCTTACAGGGGGCAGGGGATCAGCCCCAGCATTTT. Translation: CASSLQGAGDQPQHF. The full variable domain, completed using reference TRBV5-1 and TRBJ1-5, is KAGVTQTPRYLIKTRGQQVTLSCSPISGHRSVSWYQQTPGQGLQFLFEYFSETQRNKGNFPGRFSGRQFSNSRSEMNVSTLELGDSALYLCASSLQGAGDQPQHFGDGTRLSIL.

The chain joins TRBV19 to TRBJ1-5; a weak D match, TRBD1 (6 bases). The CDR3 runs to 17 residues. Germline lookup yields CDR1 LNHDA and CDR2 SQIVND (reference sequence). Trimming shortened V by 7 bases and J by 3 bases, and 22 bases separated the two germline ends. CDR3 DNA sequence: TGTGCCAGTACCGGCCTGGGAGGACAGCTTTTCAATCAGCCCCAGCATTTT. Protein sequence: CASTGLGGQLFNQPQHF.

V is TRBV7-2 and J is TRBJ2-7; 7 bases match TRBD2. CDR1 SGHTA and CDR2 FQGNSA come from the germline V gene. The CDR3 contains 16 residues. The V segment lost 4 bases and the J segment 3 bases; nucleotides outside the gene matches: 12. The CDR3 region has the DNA TGTGCCAGCAGCTCCCTTAGGACTAGAGGGAGCTACGAGCAGTACTTC. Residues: CASSSLRTRGSYEQYF. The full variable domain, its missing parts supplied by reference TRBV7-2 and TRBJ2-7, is GAGVSQSPSNKVTEKGKDVELRCDPISGHTALYWYRQSLGQGLEFLIYFQGNSAPDKSGLPSDRFSAERTGGSVSTLTIQRTQQEDSAVYLCASSSLRTRGSYEQYFGPGTRLTVT.

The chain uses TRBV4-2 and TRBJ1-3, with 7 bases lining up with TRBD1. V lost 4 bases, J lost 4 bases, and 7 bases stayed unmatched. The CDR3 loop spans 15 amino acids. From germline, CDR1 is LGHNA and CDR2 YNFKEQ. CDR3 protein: CASSRSGGRGNTIYF. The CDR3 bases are TGTGCCAGCAGCCGTTCAGGGGGTAGGGGAAACACCATATATTTT.

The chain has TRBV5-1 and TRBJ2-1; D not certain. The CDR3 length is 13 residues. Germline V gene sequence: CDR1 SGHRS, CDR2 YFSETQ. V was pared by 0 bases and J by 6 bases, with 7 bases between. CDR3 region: CASSLGLGNEQFF. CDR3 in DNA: TGCGCCAGCAGCTTGGGGCTAGGCAATGAGCAGTTCTTC.

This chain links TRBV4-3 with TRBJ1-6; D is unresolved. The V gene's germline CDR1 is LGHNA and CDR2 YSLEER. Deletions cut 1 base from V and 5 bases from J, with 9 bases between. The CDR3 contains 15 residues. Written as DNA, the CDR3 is TGCGCCAGCAGCCAAGGAATTGGAGATAATTCACCCCTCCACTTT. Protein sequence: CASSQGIGDNSPLHF.

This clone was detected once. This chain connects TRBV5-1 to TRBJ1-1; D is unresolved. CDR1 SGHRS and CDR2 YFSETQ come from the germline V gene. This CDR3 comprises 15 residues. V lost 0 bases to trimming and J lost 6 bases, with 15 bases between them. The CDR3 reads CASSLAGAGRAEAFF. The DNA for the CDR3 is TGCGCCAGCAGCTTGGCCGGAGCGGGGAGAGCTGAAGCTTTCTTT.

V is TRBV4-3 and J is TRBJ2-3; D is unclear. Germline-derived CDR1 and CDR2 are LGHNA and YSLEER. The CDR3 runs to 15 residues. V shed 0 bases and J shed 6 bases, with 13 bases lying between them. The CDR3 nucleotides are TGCGCCAGCAGCCAAGATTTTACCGGCGCCGATACGCAGTATTTT. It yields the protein CASSQDFTGADTQYF.

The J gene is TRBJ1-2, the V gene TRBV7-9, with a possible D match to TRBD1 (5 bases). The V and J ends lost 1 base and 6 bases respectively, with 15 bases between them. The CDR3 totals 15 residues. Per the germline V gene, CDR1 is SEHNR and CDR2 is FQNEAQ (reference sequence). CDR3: CASSLERAGEDGYTF. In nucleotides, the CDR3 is TGTGCCAGCAGCTTAGAAAGGGCGGGGGAGGATGGCTACACCTTC.

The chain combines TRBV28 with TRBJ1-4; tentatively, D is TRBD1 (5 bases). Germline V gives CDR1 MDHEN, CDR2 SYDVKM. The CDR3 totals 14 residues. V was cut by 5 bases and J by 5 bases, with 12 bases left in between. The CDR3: CASSERQNNEKLFF. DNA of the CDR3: TGTGCCAGCAGTGAGAGACAGAACAATGAAAAACTGTTTTTT. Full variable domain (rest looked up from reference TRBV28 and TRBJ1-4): DVKVTQSSRYLVKRTGEKVFLECVQDMDHENMFWYRQDPGLGLRLIYFSYDVKMKEKGDIPEGYSVSREKKERFSLILESASTNQTSMYLCASSERQNNEKLFFGSGTQLSVL.

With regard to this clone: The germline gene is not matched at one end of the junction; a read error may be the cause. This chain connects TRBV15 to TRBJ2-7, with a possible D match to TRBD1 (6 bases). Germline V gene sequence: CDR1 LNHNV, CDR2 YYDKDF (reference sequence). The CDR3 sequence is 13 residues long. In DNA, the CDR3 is TGTGCCACCAGCAGACTTACAGGGTACGCGCAGTACTTC. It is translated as CATSRLTGYAQYF.

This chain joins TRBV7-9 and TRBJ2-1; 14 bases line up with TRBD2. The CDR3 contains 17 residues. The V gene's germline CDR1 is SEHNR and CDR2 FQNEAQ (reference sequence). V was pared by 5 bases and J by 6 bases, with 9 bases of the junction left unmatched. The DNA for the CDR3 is TGTGCCAGCAGCGCCCACCGGACTAGCGGGGGGAGCAATGAGCAGTTCTTC. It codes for CASSAHRTSGGSNEQFF.

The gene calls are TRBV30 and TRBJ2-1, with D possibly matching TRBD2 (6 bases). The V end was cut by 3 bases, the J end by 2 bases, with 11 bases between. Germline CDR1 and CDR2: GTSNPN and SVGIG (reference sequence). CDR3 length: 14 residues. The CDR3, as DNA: TGTGCCTGGAGGCGGGGCCGAACCTACAATGAGCAGTTCTTC. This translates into CAWRRGRTYNEQFF.

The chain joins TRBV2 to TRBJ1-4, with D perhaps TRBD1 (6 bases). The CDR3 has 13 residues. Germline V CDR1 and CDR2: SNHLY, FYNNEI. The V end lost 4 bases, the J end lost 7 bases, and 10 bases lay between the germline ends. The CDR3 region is CASSGYRAEKLFF. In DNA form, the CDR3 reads TGTGCCAGCAGTGGGTACAGGGCTGAAAAACTGTTTTTT.